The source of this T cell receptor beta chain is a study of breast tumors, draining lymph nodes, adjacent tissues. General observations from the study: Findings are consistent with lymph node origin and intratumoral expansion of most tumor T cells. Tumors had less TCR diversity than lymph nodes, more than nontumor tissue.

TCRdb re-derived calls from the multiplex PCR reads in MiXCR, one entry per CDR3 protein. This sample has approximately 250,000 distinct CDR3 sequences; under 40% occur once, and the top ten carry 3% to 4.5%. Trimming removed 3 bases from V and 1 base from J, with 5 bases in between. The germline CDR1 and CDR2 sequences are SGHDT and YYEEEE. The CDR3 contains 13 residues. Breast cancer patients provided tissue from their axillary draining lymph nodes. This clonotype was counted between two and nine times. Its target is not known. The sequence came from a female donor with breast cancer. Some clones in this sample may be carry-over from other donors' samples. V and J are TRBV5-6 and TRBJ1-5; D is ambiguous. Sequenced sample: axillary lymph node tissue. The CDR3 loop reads CASSYDSNQPQHF. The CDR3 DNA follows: TGTGCCAGCAGCTACGACAGCAATCAGCCCCAGCATTTT.